The entry below describes one TCR beta chain. The specificity of this receptor is unknown. The input lacks base qualities; no much larger clone sits a single base away. The trial excluded patients who had a history of autoimmune disease or were on systemic immunosuppression. In every dose cohort, peripheral blood was drawn for TCR sequencing at baseline, cycle 4 day 1, and cycle 7 day 1. Samples came from an open-label, multicenter, first-in-human phase I dose-escalation trial of ivuxolimab. Adults with locally advanced or metastatic melanoma, renal cell, hepatocellular, or head and neck squamous cell carcinoma were enrolled in the trial. CD4+ and CD8+ T cells were sorted separately from peripheral blood before TCR sequencing. The junction shows trimming of 0 bases on V and 3 bases on J, plus 9 bases between the germline ends. Including cysteine and phenylalanine, the CDR3 has 14 amino acids. The sequence is cut down to CDR3 DNA, 42 bases in frame from base 1. In the germline V gene, CDR1 corresponds to KGHSH and CDR2 to LQKENI.

This entry belongs to a study of OX40 agonist ivuxolimab in advanced cancers. A note on the overall study: Ivuxolimab was an agonistic, fully human IgG2 monoclonal antibody directed against OX40 (CD134), a costimulatory receptor. Intravenous ivuxolimab was administered to patients every 2 weeks at six dose levels: 0.01, 0.1, 0.3, 1.5, 3 and 10 mg/kg. Of the roughly 54 dose-escalation patients, hepatocellular carcinoma was present in roughly 19, melanoma in around 15, renal cell carcinoma in 9 and head and neck cancer in 9. The dose-escalation cohort was roughly 80% male with a mean age of about 54 years, ranging from about 23 to 85. Patients were allowed to have had prior anti-PD-1, anti-PD-L1 or anti-CTLA-4 therapy, and around two fifths of the dose-escalation patients had been treated with checkpoint inhibitors. Three dose-escalation patients achieved partial responses, one with hepatocellular carcinoma and two with cutaneous melanoma. Peripheral TCRbeta sequencing aimed to test whether ivuxolimab altered TCR sequence diversity and caused clonal T-cell expansion. The monotherapy dose-escalation portion (N of about 50 patients) of the phase I ivuxolimab trial is reported in the paper. Overall study outcomes, separate from this receptor: In the 0.1-3.0 mg/kg groups, partial responders had among the lowest normalized peripheral clonal expansion, particularly in CD8+ T cells. The antigen specificity of the peripheral T cells that underwent clonal expansion was not determined. After ivuxolimab, expanded clones were on average more numerous among CD8+ T cells than among CD4+ T cells. At doses from 0.1 to 3.0 mg/kg, clonal expansion was seen in both CD4+ and CD8+ blood T cells between baseline and week 6. Low levels of normalized T-cell clonal expansion were also seen in some patients who did not respond.

Genomic DNA was isolated from the sorted cells so that the TCRbeta CDR3 region could be sequenced. The immunoSEQ Assay was used to sequence the TCRbeta CDR3 regions. TCRdb took over this immuneACCESS table, retaining in-frame rearrangements with V and J assigned. Such tables are incomplete; in checked studies, under half of the missing clones stem from an unresolved V gene, and the remainder is unexplained. Recorded for this sample are around 80,000 clones; 70% to 90% of them occurred a single time. Just over 2.5% of the sample comes from the top ten. Material: CD4+ or CD8+ T cells sorted from blood, obtained in a trial of the OX40 agonist ivuxolimab. This receptor chain uses TRBV18 and TRBJ2-7, with the D gene uncertain. This sequence originates from an adult with an advanced solid tumor such as melanoma, head and neck, liver or kidney cancer. The CDR3 protein sequence reads: CASSPPGGRYEQYF. The nucleotide sequence reads TGTGCCAGCTCACCACCGGGCGGTCGCTACGAGCAGTACTTC.